The next 19 T cell receptor beta chains were all read from a single sample in a study of T-cell reconstitution after alpha-beta-depleted transplantation in children. Unique molecular identifiers were used to barcode this TCRbeta library. TCRdb processed the PCR reads anew with MiXCR; each CDR3 protein has one entry. Counted here are 150,000 to 250,000 distinct CDR3 sequences, approximately 15% occurring once; the ten biggest clones make up approximately 13%. This sample comprised PBMCs from the stem cell graft donor, obtained from the stem cell graft. These receptor sequences come from a human donor who donated a stem cell graft to a child with acute lymphoblastic leukemia.

This clonotype occurred a few times. This sequence joins TRBV5-6 and TRBJ2-5; D is perhaps TRBD1 or TRBD2 (5 bases each). This CDR3 is 13 amino acids long. Germline CDR1 and CDR2: SGHDT and YYEEEE. V was cut by 7 bases and J by 6 bases, with 16 bases left in between. The CDR3 reads CASGDQDGKTQYF. CDR3 nucleotides: TGTGCCAGCGGGGACCAGGACGGGAAGACCCAGTACTTC.

The sample holds many counts of this clonotype. J is TRBJ2-1 and V is TRBV20-1; TRBD1 might be the D (6 bases). Trimming left V 2 bases short and J 10 bases short, with 21 bases between. Germline-derived CDR1 and CDR2 are DFQATT and SNEGSKA (reference sequence). This CDR3 has 15 residues. The DNA of the CDR3 is TGCAGTGCTAGAAATTCCGACTTGAGAGGGACAGAGCAGTTCTTC. This encodes CSARNSDLRGTEQFF.

The gene calls are TRBV5-1 and TRBJ2-7; D remains unclear. V was clipped by 0 bases and J by 3 bases, with 16 bases between them. The germline CDR1 and CDR2 sequences are SGHRS and YFSETQ. CDR3 length: 16 residues. The CDR3 DNA reads TGCGCCAGCAGCTTGGTTTACACGACAACCAACTACGAGCAGTACTTC. Its translation: CASSLVYTTTNYEQYF.

This clonotype came up many times. The chain joins TRBV5-1 to TRBJ2-5; D gene unclear. The CDR3 sequence is 14 residues long. Germline V gene sequence: CDR1 SGHRS, CDR2 YFSETQ. Trimming stripped 0 bases from V and 1 base from J, with 7 bases between. DNA of the CDR3: TGCGCCAGCAGCTTGGATTCGGTCCAAGAGACCCAGTACTTC. Translating gives CASSLDSVQETQYF. Full variable domain (remainder filled in from reference TRBV5-1 and TRBJ2-5): KAGVTQTPRYLIKTRGQQVTLSCSPISGHRSVSWYQQTPGQGLQFLFEYFSETQRNKGNFPGRFSGRQFSNSRSEMNVSTLELGDSALYLCASSLDSVQETQYFGPGTRLLVL.

This clonotype was seen a handful of times. The J gene is TRBJ2-1, the V gene TRBV18; TRBD2 agrees at 9 bases. This CDR3 contains 15 residues. V dropped 5 bases and J dropped 5; count of bases not matched to a gene: 7. Germline V gene lookup returns CDR1 KGHSH and CDR2 LQKENI. The CDR3 coding sequence is TGTGCCAGCTCAGGGGTAGCGGGAGTGAACAATGAGCAGTTCTTC. Its translation: CASSGVAGVNNEQFF.

The chain is built from TRBV27 and TRBJ2-7; D remains ambiguous. CDR1 is MNHEY, CDR2 SMNVEV, per germline (reference sequence). CDR3 length: 13 amino acids. The V end was cut by 5 bases, the J end by 3 bases, with 11 bases between. CDR3 nucleotide sequence: TGTGCCAGCAGTGGACCACCACGCTACGAGCAGTACTTC. It specifies CASSGPPRYEQYF.

The sample holds many counts of this clonotype. This rearrangement joins TRBV5-1 to TRBJ2-7; 7 nucleotides agree with TRBD2. Germline V gives CDR1 SGHRS, CDR2 YFSETQ. This CDR3 has 14 amino acids. Trimming cost V 1 base and J 6 bases; bases outside gene matches: 7. CDR3 sequence: CASSLSATSFEQYF. The DNA for the CDR3 is TGCGCCAGCAGCTTGTCCGCGACTAGCTTCGAGCAGTACTTC. The complete variable domain, with remaining parts taken from reference TRBV5-1 and TRBJ2-7, reads KAGVTQTPRYLIKTRGQQVTLSCSPISGHRSVSWYQQTPGQGLQFLFEYFSETQRNKGNFPGRFSGRQFSNSRSEMNVSTLELGDSALYLCASSLSATSFEQYFGPGTRLTVT.

This clonotype was seen at least ten times. The rearrangement uses TRBV6-1 and TRBJ2-7; D gene unclear. Germline CDR1 and CDR2: MNHNS and SASEGT. CDR3 length equals 13 residues. V dropped 1 base and J dropped 6 bases, with 10 bases sitting between them. CDR3 in amino acids: CASSEGMSGEQYF. The CDR3 DNA reads TGTGCCAGCAGTGAAGGTATGTCGGGCGAGCAGTACTTC.

This clonotype was seen only a few times. The chain uses TRBV5-1 and TRBJ1-2; D might be TRBD1 (6 bases). The CDR3 is 17 residues long. Germline CDR1 is SGHRS and CDR2 is YFSETQ. The V end was cut by 4 bases, the J end by 1 base, with 20 bases between. The chain's CDR3 is CASSPTFPGHLNYGYTF. For the CDR3, the DNA is TGCGCCAGCAGCCCTACTTTTCCGGGACACCTTAACTATGGCTACACCTTC.

This clonotype was detected many times. V gene TRBV5-1 combines with J gene TRBJ2-3; the match to TRBD2 covers 8 bases. This CDR3 has 14 amino acids. The trim removed 4 bases at V and 4 bases at J, leaving 5 bases unmatched. Germline lookup yields CDR1 SGHRS and CDR2 YFSETQ. CDR3 residues: CASSLIAGPDTQYF. The CDR3 DNA sequence: TGCGCCAGCAGCCTCATAGCGGGACCAGATACGCAGTATTTT. The variable domain in full, with the rest retrieved from reference TRBV5-1 and TRBJ2-3, is KAGVTQTPRYLIKTRGQQVTLSCSPISGHRSVSWYQQTPGQGLQFLFEYFSETQRNKGNFPGRFSGRQFSNSRSEMNVSTLELGDSALYLCASSLIAGPDTQYFGPGTRLTVL.

This clonotype was recorded at least ten times. This rearrangement joins TRBV5-1 to TRBJ1-1; D is perhaps TRBD1 (5 bases). This CDR3 comprises 15 residues. Trimming took 3 bases from V and 2 from J, leaving 14 bases between them. Looked up from germline, CDR1 is SGHRS and CDR2 is YFSETQ. The CDR3, as DNA: TGCGCCAGCAGCTCGGGGGGACCGACCAACACTGAAGCTTTCTTT. This translates into CASSSGGPTNTEAFF.

This clonotype was found many times. V gene TRBV20-1 combines with J gene TRBJ2-1; D not resolved. V gave up 1 base and J gave up 5 bases, with 12 bases separating them. The germline V gene encodes CDR1 DFQATT and CDR2 SNEGSKA (reference sequence). The CDR3 has 14 residues. The CDR3 nucleotides read TGCAGTGCTAGAGTCGGGCGGTCAGACAATGAGCAGTTCTTC. It codes for CSARVGRSDNEQFF.

This clonotype was observed at least ten times. J is TRBJ1-4 and V is TRBV20-1; no firm D call. Germline CDR1 is DFQATT and CDR2 is SNEGSKA (reference sequence). V lost 5 bases, J lost 0 bases, and 7 bases lay in between. This CDR3 comprises 13 residues. CDR3 sequence (DNA): TGCAGTGCTCGAAAAACAACTAATGAAAAACTGTTTTTT. Amino acid sequence: CSARKTTNEKLFF.

This clonotype was picked up many times. The gene calls are TRBV27 and TRBJ1-6; unclear D gene. Trimming left V 6 bases short and J 9 bases short, with 12 bases between. This CDR3 region has 13 residues. The germline gives CDR1 MNHEY, CDR2 SMNVEV (reference sequence). The CDR3 bases are TGTGCCAGCAGACCAGGACGCGGTTCACCCCTCCACTTT. As protein: CASRPGRGSPLHF.

This clonotype was observed a handful of times. V gene TRBV5-5 combines with J gene TRBJ2-7, with TRBD2 identical over 10 bases. The germline gives CDR1 SGHKS, CDR2 YYEKEE (reference sequence). The length of the CDR3 is 15 residues. Trimming at V came to 4 bases and at J to 2 bases, leaving 6 bases not matched to a gene. The CDR3 here is CASSQAGGGTYEQYF. CDR3 coding DNA: TGTGCCAGCAGCCAAGCGGGAGGGGGTACCTACGAGCAGTACTTC.

This clonotype was detected ten times or more. The gene calls are TRBV11-2 and TRBJ2-1; 9 bases fit TRBD2. The J segment lost 10 bases and the V segment lost 2 bases, leaving 6 bases of the junction unmatched. Germline V CDR1 and CDR2: SGHAT, FQNNGV. This CDR3 has 14 residues. The CDR3 DNA reads as TGTGCCAGCAGCTTACTAGCGGGGCCGCGGGAGCAGTTCTTC. Residues: CASSLLAGPREQFF.

This clonotype was counted many times. V and J are TRBV10-3 and TRBJ2-7; 9 bases fit TRBD2. This CDR3 contains 17 residues. V lost 2 bases and J lost 0; bases outside the gene matches: 8. The germline CDR1 and CDR2 sequences are ENHRY and SYGVKD. CDR3 in amino acids: CAISEDISGSVSYEQYF. CDR3 DNA sequence: TGTGCCATCAGTGAGGACATTAGCGGGAGTGTCTCCTACGAGCAGTACTTC.

This clonotype was detected ten times or more. The chain combines TRBV5-1 with TRBJ1-5, with no clear D. Trimming stripped 0 bases from V and 1 base from J, with 8 bases between. Germline assignment: CDR1 SGHRS and CDR2 YFSETQ. The CDR3 length is 15 residues. CDR3 coding DNA: TGCGCCAGCAGCTTGGACGGAGGAAGCAATCAGCCCCAGCATTTT. It yields the protein CASSLDGGSNQPQHF.

This clonotype has only a few counts. The junction and the germline gene differ at one end; a read error may be behind it. The rearrangement joins TRBV20-1 to TRBJ1-1, with TRBD1 identical over 7 bases. This CDR3 region has 15 residues. CDR1 and CDR2 (germline): DFQATT, SNEGSKA (reference sequence). DNA for the CDR3: TGCAGTACTAGCCGACAGGGCGGCCTGAACACTGAAGCTTTCTTT. Translating it yields CSTSRQGGLNTEAFF.